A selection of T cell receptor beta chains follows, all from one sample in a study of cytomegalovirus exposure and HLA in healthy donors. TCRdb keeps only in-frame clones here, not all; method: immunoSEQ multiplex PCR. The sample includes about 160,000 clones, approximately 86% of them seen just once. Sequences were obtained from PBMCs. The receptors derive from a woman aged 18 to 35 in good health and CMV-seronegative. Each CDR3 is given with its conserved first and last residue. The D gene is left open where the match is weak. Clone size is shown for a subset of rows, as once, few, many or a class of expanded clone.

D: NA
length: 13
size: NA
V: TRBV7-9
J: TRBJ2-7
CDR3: CASSLPGAYEQYF
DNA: TGTGCCAGCAGCCTCCCCGGGGCCTACGAGCAGTACTTC

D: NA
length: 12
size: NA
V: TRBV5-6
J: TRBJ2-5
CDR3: CASSYVPGAQYF
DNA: TGTGCCAGCAGCTATGTCCCTGGAGCCCAGTACTTC

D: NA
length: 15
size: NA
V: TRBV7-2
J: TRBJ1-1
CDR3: CASSLVSAPNTEAFF
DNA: TGTGCCAGCAGCTTAGTGAGCGCCCCGAACACTGAAGCTTTCTTT

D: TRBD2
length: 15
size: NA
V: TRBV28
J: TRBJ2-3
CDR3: CASSASGRGTDTQYF
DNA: TGTGCCAGCAGCGCTAGCGGGAGGGGTACAGATACGCAGTATTTT

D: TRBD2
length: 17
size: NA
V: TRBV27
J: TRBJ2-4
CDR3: CASSSTSRAGGKNIQYF
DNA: TGTGCCAGCAGTTCCACATCGCGAGCGGGGGGGAAAAACATTCAGTACTTC

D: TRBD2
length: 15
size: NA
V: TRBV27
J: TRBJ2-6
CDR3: CASGTSGTGANVLTF
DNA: TGTGCCAGCGGGACTAGCGGGACTGGGGCCAACGTCCTGACTTTC

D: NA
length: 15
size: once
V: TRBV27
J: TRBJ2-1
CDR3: CASADGDTSYNEQFF
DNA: TGTGCCAGCGCTGATGGGGACACCTCCTACAATGAGCAGTTCTTC

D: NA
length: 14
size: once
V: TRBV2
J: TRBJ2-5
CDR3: CASTHVEGVETQYF
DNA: TGTGCCAGCACCCATGTCGAGGGGGTGGAGACCCAGTACTTC

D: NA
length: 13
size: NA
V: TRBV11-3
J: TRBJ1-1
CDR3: CASSREEDTEAFF
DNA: TGTGCCAGCAGCCGAGAGGAGGACACTGAAGCTTTCTTT

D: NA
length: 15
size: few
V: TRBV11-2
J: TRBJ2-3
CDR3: CASSLARPRADTQYF
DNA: TGTGCCAGCAGCTTAGCCCGTCCTCGTGCAGATACGCAGTATTTT

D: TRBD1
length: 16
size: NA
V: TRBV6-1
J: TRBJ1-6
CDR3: CASSAGDSFYNSPLHF
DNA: TGTGCCAGCAGTGCCGGGGACAGTTTTTATAATTCACCCCTCCACTTT